These T cell receptor beta chains were read from a single sample in a study of T cell repertoires in cytomegalovirus infection. These receptors lack a known antigen. TCRdb redid the calling of the reads with MiXCR, one entry per CDR3 protein. The sample includes hundreds of thousands of distinct CDR3 sequences, under 45% seen only once; the top ten take around two fifths. The sequenced sample was cultured PBMCs, obtained from culture after CMV antigen stimulation. These receptors came from a human donor in good health (CMV status not recorded). Some clones in this sample may be carry-over from other donors' samples. The CDR3 runs from the conserved cysteine through the conserved F or W. Fields, in order: V gene, CDR3 length, J gene, CDR3 protein.

TRBV15	12	TRBJ2-1	CATSRLGNEQFF
TRBV7-2	15	TRBJ2-4	CASSPPGVKRDIQYF
TRBV10-3	13	TRBJ1-5	CAISVSGDQPQHF
TRBV7-6	12	TRBJ1-3	CASGNSGNTIYF
TRBV7-2	15	TRBJ2-7	CASSRLVGGIYEQYF
TRBV15	15	TRBJ2-3	CATSRRGHPTDTQYF
TRBV5-8	15	TRBJ2-3	CASRSGHSPADTQYF
TRBV11-2	19	TRBJ2-3	CASSSPRRGLAGGTDTQYF
TRBV28	15	TRBJ1-5	CASTRWDSGYQPQHF
TRBV7-2	17	TRBJ2-7	CAISLAASGSGAYEQYF
TRBV15	13	TRBJ1-1	CATSRDTGASAFF
TRBV4-1	17	TRBJ1-6	CASSLDLWNGGNSPLHF
TRBV7-8	14	TRBJ1-1	CASSYTTVNTEAFF